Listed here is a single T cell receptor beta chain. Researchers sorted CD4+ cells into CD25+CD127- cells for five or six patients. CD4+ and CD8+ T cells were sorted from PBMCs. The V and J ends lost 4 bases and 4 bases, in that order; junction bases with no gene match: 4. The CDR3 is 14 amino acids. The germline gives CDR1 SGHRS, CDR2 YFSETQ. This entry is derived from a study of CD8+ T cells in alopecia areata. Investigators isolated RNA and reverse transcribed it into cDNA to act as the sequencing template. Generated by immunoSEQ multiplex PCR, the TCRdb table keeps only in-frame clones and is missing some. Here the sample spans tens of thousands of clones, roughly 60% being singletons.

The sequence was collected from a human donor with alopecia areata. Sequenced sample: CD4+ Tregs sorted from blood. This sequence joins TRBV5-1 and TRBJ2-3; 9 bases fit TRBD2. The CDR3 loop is CASSPRTSADTQYF. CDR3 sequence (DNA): TGCGCCAGCAGCCCTCGGACTAGCGCAGATACGCAGTATTTT.